The T cell receptor beta chain described here comes from a study of cytomegalovirus exposure and HLA in healthy donors. Study-wide results and caveats: A later analysis reportedly identified an Asian-associated ancestry cluster as carrying fewer N-insertions than the roughly 720-donor mean.

V lost 5 bases and J 1 base, leaving 9 bases between the germline ends. Germline-derived CDR1 and CDR2 are SGHNT and YYREEE (reference sequence). This CDR3 has 14 residues. The PCR contained 60 Vbeta and 13 Jbeta primers. In the source study's methods: Roughly 12 million of roughly 81 million unique TCR beta chains were shared, per a later count. Assay used: immunoSEQ multiplex PCR; TCRdb lists only in-frame clones, some missing. V and J calls and clone size are those listed in that table; D and trimming were worked out from the DNA. The table lists about 100,000 clones, roughly 75% of them singletons. As to this clone: Its target is unknown.

This TCR derives from a woman aged 55-69 years in good health and CMV-seronegative. Material for sequencing was PBMCs. This chain uses TRBV5-4 with TRBJ2-2; the D gene is possibly TRBD2 (6 bases). CDR3 sequence (DNA): TGTGCCAGCAGGGGGACTGAGAACACCGGGGAGCTGTTTTTT. Residues: CASRGTENTGELFF. Combining the CDR3 with reference TRBV5-4 and TRBJ2-2 gives the whole variable domain ETGVTQSPTHLIKTRGQQVTLRCSSQSGHNTVSWYQQALGQGPQFIFQYYREEENGRGNFPPRFSGLQFPNYSSELNVNALELDDSALYLCASRGTENTGELFFGEGSRLTVL.